The 30 T cell receptor beta chains reported below all come from one sample, sequenced in a study of blood T cell repertoires in COVID-19. Only in-frame clones appear in the TCRdb table, and some are missing; sequencing was by immunoSEQ multiplex PCR. The table lists hundreds of thousands of clones, 86% of them singletons. What was sequenced was PBMCs or T cells enriched from blood (not recorded which). These receptors all stem from a man between 35 and 55 years old who had recovered from COVID-19.

The J gene is TRBJ2-6, the V gene TRBV5-1; D gene unclear. The ends were cut back, 4 bases at V and 1 base at J, with 9 bases in the middle. The CDR3 is 15 residues long. The germline V gene encodes CDR1 SGHRS and CDR2 YFSETQ. The CDR3 region has the DNA TGCGCCAGCAGCCTCCAGGTGTCTGGGGCCAACGTCCTGACTTTC. As protein: CASSLQVSGANVLTF.

This chain joins TRBV2 and TRBJ1-2; D might be TRBD1 (6 bases). Germline loops: CDR1 SNHLY, CDR2 FYNNEI. V lost 7 bases and J 7 bases, leaving 22 bases between the germline ends. The CDR3 covers 15 residues. CDR3 residues: CASNTITGPGGGYTF. Written as DNA, the CDR3 is TGTGCCAGCAACACTATAACAGGGCCGGGAGGTGGCTACACCTTC.

The J gene is TRBJ2-3, the V gene TRBV9, with D uncertain. Germline CDR1 reads SGDLS; CDR2 reads YYNGEE. This CDR3 is built from 17 residues. Trimming removed 1 base from V and 0 bases from J, with 15 bases in between. The chain's CDR3 is CASSVPHQASSTDTQYF. For the CDR3, the DNA is TGTGCCAGCAGCGTACCCCACCAGGCCTCTAGCACAGATACGCAGTATTTT.

This chain links TRBV18 with TRBJ1-5; the D is unclear. The V end was cut by 2 bases, the J end by 0 bases, with 11 bases between. The CDR3 is 16 amino acids. CDR1 KGHSH and CDR2 LQKENI come from the germline V gene. The CDR3 DNA reads TGTGCCAGCTCACCAAAGAGTCGCAATAGCAATCAGCCCCAGCATTTT. Translating gives CASSPKSRNSNQPQHF.

CDR3 sequence reads: CASSESGGQYF. CDR3 in DNA: TGTGCCAGCAGTGAGAGCGGGGGGCAGTATTTT. The chain links TRBV2 to TRBJ2-3; 8 positions agree with TRBD2. V trimming: 3 bases; J trimming: 11 bases; junction bases outside the gene matches: 1. Germline-derived CDR1 and CDR2 are SNHLY and FYNNEI. This CDR3 is 11 amino acids long.

The sample holds one count of this clone. In DNA form, the CDR3 reads TGTGCCAGCAGCTTAACAGGGGGATCTAACTATGGCTACACCTTC. It translates to CASSLTGGSNYGYTF. The V call is TRBV7-9, the J call TRBJ1-2; 8 positions match TRBD1. V lost 2 bases to trimming and J lost 0 bases; unmatched junction nucleotides: 2. Germline V gene sequence: CDR1 SEHNR, CDR2 FQNEAQ (reference sequence). CDR3 length: 15 residues. The complete variable domain, with remaining parts taken from reference TRBV7-9 and TRBJ1-2, reads DTGVSQNPRHKITKRGQNVTFRCDPISEHNRLYWYRQTLGQGPEFLTYFQNEAQLEKSRLLSDRFSAERPKGSFSTLEIQRTEQGDSAMYLCASSLTGGSNYGYTFGSGTRLTVV.

The chain recombines TRBV2 with TRBJ2-2; no clear D. This CDR3 is built from 14 residues. The germline V gene encodes CDR1 SNHLY and CDR2 FYNNEI. Trimming shortened V by 7 bases and J by 5 bases, and 14 bases separated the two germline ends. CDR3 bases: TGTGCCAGCACGAGACATAGTGAGACCGGGGAGCTGTTTTTT. This codes for CASTRHSETGELFF.

There are a few counts of this clone. The chain recombines TRBV21-1 with TRBJ1-1; TRBD1, as called in the table, went unchecked against the DNA. TRBV21-1 is described as a pseudogene. The CDR3 sequence is 15 residues long. CDR3 in amino acids: CASRRWPGENTEAFF. The CDR3 DNA reads as TGTGCCAGCAGGAGGTGGCCAGGGGAGAACACTGAAGCTTTCTTT.

The J gene is TRBJ2-2, the V gene TRBV7-2; D is unresolved. Trimming took off 5 bases at V and 6 bases at J, with 16 bases between the two ends. There are 15 residues in the CDR3. Germline V gene data show CDR1 as SGHTA and CDR2 as FQGNSA. CDR3 nucleotide sequence: TGTGCCAGCAGCCCCCGGAGAGGCGGCGCCGGGGAGCTGTTTTTT. Its translation: CASSPRRGGAGELFF.

A few counts support this clone. The DNA of the CDR3 is TGTGCCAGCAGTTCCTACAGGGGACAGCAGTACTTC. This codes for CASSSYRGQQYF. V and J are TRBV12-3 or TRBV12-4 and TRBJ2-7; 7 nucleotides line up with TRBD1. The V and J ends lost 4 bases and 8 bases, in that order; junction bases with no gene match: 5. This CDR3 region has 12 residues.

The chain has TRBV6-5 and TRBJ1-5, with D perhaps TRBD1 (6 bases). Germline V CDR1 and CDR2: MNHEY, SVGAGI. CDR3 length: 15 residues. V was cut by 6 bases and J by 2 bases, with 14 bases left in between. The CDR3 DNA reads TGTGCCAGCAGAAGAACAGGGATGGGCAATCAGCCCCAGCATTTT. Translating gives CASRRTGMGNQPQHF.

This sequence joins TRBV30 and TRBJ1-6; D possibly corresponds to TRBD1 (5 bases). The CDR3 sequence is 16 residues long. The germline gives CDR1 GTSNPN, CDR2 SVGIG (reference sequence). V lost 3 bases, J lost 9 bases, and 21 bases lay in between. CDR3 coding DNA: TGTGCCTGGAGGAGGGAGGGTGGAGGGACCACTTCACCCCTCCACTTT. Amino acids: CAWRREGGGTTSPLHF.

The chain uses TRBV12-5 and TRBJ2-5; the D gene is possibly TRBD1 (7 bases). The CDR3 consists of 15 residues. CDR1 LGHNT and CDR2 FRNRAP come from the germline V gene. V lost 6 bases to trimming and J lost 4 bases, with 18 bases between them. This CDR3 is CASGKDREVGETQYF. CDR3 nucleotide sequence: TGTGCTAGTGGGAAAGACAGGGAGGTAGGAGAGACCCAGTACTTC.

The CDR3 here is CASSIDGGGEDTGELFF. CDR3 in DNA: TGTGCCAGTAGTATAGATGGGGGAGGGGAGGACACCGGGGAGCTGTTTTTT. J is TRBJ2-2 and V is TRBV19, with TRBD2 identical over 7 bases. Looked up from germline, CDR1 is LNHDA and CDR2 is SQIVND (reference sequence). The CDR3 runs 17 residues. Germline trimming cut 0 bases from V and 3 bases from J; bases unmatched to any gene: 7.

The V gene is TRBV5-4, the J gene TRBJ2-1, with TRBD1 matching over 7 bases. CDR1 SGHNT and CDR2 YYREEE come from the germline V gene (reference sequence). The CDR3 covers 17 residues. Trimming cost V 5 bases and J 0 bases; bases outside gene matches: 11. The CDR3 loop is CASSSSRKGASYNEQFF. The CDR3, as DNA: TGTGCCAGCAGTTCCTCACGGAAGGGGGCCTCCTACAATGAGCAGTTCTTC. The variable domain in full, completed from reference TRBV5-4 and TRBJ2-1, reads ETGVTQSPTHLIKTRGQQVTLRCSSQSGHNTVSWYQQALGQGPQFIFQYYREEENGRGNFPPRFSGLQFPNYSSELNVNALELDDSALYLCASSSSRKGASYNEQFFGPGTRLTVL.

The V and J genes are TRBV10-3 and TRBJ1-2, with 7 bases lining up with TRBD1. Germline-derived CDR1 and CDR2 are ENHRY and SYGVKD. There are 12 residues in the CDR3. CDR3 amino acids: CVCGTEQKGYTF. The CDR3 DNA reads as TGTGTATGTGGGACAGAGCAGAAAGGCTACACCTTC.

This chain joins TRBV19 and TRBJ1-2, with D perhaps TRBD1 (6 bases). The V gene lost 9 bases and the J gene lost 7 bases, with 15 bases spanning the gap. The length of the CDR3 is 12 residues. The germline V gene encodes CDR1 LNHDA and CDR2 SQIVND (reference sequence). The CDR3 region is CASGKTGGGYTF. CDR3 sequence (DNA): TGTGCCAGCGGTAAGACAGGCGGTGGCTACACCTTC. Full variable domain (rest looked up from reference TRBV19 and TRBJ1-2): DGGITQSPKYLFRKEGQNVTLSCEQNLNHDAMYWYRQDPGQGLRLIYYSQIVNDFQKGDIAEGYSVSREKKESFPLTVTSAQKNPTAFYLCASGKTGGGYTFGSGTRLTVV.

This clone was picked up one time. The V gene is TRBV2, the J gene TRBJ1-6; 9 bases are shared with TRBD1. Unmatched junction bases numbered 4, after V lost 6 bases and J lost 7 bases. Germline values: CDR1 SNHLY, CDR2 FYNNEI. This CDR3 spans 14 amino acids. The CDR3 nucleotides read TGTGCCAGCAGGGGGACAGGGACAAATTCACCCCTCCACTTT. This translates into CASRGTGTNSPLHF.

This chain uses TRBV7-2 with TRBJ1-1, with TRBD1 identical over 7 bases. Germline V gene lookup returns CDR1 SGHTA and CDR2 FQGNSA. The J segment lost 9 bases and the V segment lost 1 base, leaving 11 bases of the junction unmatched. The CDR3 has 15 residues. The CDR3 nucleotides are TGTGCCAGCAGCTTAGAAGGGGGCGACGGAAACCAAGCTTTCTTT. It encodes CASSLEGGDGNQAFF. Full variable domain (outside the CDR3, taken from reference TRBV7-2 and TRBJ1-1): GAGVSQSPSNKVTEKGKDVELRCDPISGHTALYWYRQSLGQGLEFLIYFQGNSAPDKSGLPSDRFSAERTGGSVSTLTIQRTQQEDSAVYLCASSLEGGDGNQAFFGQGTRLTVV.

The chain joins TRBV28 to TRBJ1-2; 7 nucleotides align to TRBD1. Looked up from germline, CDR1 is MDHEN and CDR2 is SYDVKM. V dropped 8 bases and J dropped 6; count of bases not matched to a gene: 12. The CDR3 consists of 14 residues. The CDR3 protein is CASRTGQESNGYTF. The CDR3 bases are TGTGCCAGCCGGACCGGACAGGAGAGTAATGGCTACACCTTC.

V and J are TRBV19 and TRBJ1-1; weak D call: TRBD1 (5 bases). The CDR3 is 15 residues long. V shed 6 bases and J shed 1 base, with 15 bases lying between them. The germline V gene has CDR1 LNHDA and CDR2 SQIVND (reference sequence). DNA for the CDR3: TGTGCCAGTAGAACCGGGGGAGGGGAGAACACTGAAGCTTTCTTT. It translates to CASRTGGGENTEAFF.

This clone showed up many times. The chain joins TRBV30 to TRBJ1-2, with D tentatively TRBD1 (6 bases). Per germline, CDR1 GTSNPN and CDR2 SVGIG (reference sequence). V dropped 4 bases and J dropped 2 bases, with 11 bases sitting between them. This CDR3 comprises 13 residues. The CDR3 sequence is CAWKTGQNYGYTF. In nucleotides, the CDR3 is TGTGCCTGGAAAACTGGACAGAACTATGGCTACACCTTC. Combining the CDR3 with reference TRBV30 and TRBJ1-2 gives the whole variable domain SQTIHQWPATLVQPVGSPLSLECTVEGTSNPNLYWYRQAAGRGLQLLFYSVGIGQISSEVPQNLSASRPQDRQFILSSKKLLLSDSGFYLCAWKTGQNYGYTFGSGTRLTVV.

The chain recombines TRBV25-1 with TRBJ1-2; D is perhaps TRBD1 (6 bases). The CDR3 is made up of 14 amino acids. V shed 2 bases and J shed 4 bases, with 11 bases lying between them. CDR1 MGHDK and CDR2 SYGVNS come from the germline V gene. CDR3 loop: CASSEAGQPYGYTF. In DNA, the CDR3 is TGTGCCAGCAGTGAAGCCGGACAGCCCTATGGCTACACCTTC.

The V call is TRBV11-3, the J call TRBJ2-2; TRBD2 might be the D (6 bases). Germline V gene sequence: CDR1 SGHNT, CDR2 YENEEA. The CDR3 runs to 15 residues. V lost 5 bases to trimming and J lost 7 bases, with 17 bases between them. The CDR3 DNA sequence: TGTGCCAGCAGCCCGATGGGGGAGGAGGGCGGGGAGCTGTTTTTT. It encodes CASSPMGEEGGELFF.

The chain combines TRBV28 with TRBJ1-4; D is perhaps TRBD1 (5 bases). Per the germline V gene, CDR1 is MDHEN and CDR2 is SYDVKM. The V and J ends lost 8 bases and 4 bases respectively, with 17 bases between them. The CDR3 has 15 amino acids. This chain's CDR3 is CASLTPAGGNEKLFF. CDR3 coding DNA: TGTGCCAGCCTCACACCGGCCGGGGGTAATGAAAAACTGTTTTTT.

The V call is TRBV2, the J call TRBJ1-1, with TRBD1 identical over 8 bases. The CDR3 is made up of 13 amino acids. Germline trimming cut 6 bases from V and 1 base from J; bases unmatched to any gene: 1. Germline values: CDR1 SNHLY, CDR2 FYNNEI. The CDR3 sequence: CASRGQENTEAFF. In nucleotides, the CDR3 is TGTGCCAGCAGGGGACAGGAGAACACTGAAGCTTTCTTT.

The chain has TRBV19 and TRBJ2-1, with 10 bases lining up with TRBD2. This CDR3 is 16 amino acids long. Losses at the gene ends were 5 bases for V and 6 bases for J; bases not matched to a gene: 10. The germline V gene has CDR1 LNHDA and CDR2 SQIVND (reference sequence). CDR3 in amino acids: CASSYRLAGPRNEQFF. The DNA of the CDR3 is TGTGCCAGTAGTTACCGACTAGCGGGTCCCCGCAATGAGCAGTTCTTC.

This chain connects TRBV7-9 to TRBJ1-2; TRBD1 is a possible D gene (5 bases). This CDR3 region has 15 residues. Germline assignment: CDR1 SEHNR and CDR2 FQNEAQ (reference sequence). V lost 1 base and J 3 bases, leaving 12 bases between the germline ends. In DNA form, the CDR3 reads TGTGCCAGCAGCTTAGGACAGCGTGGCGACTATGGCTACACCTTC. Translated, it gives CASSLGQRGDYGYTF.

The CDR3 region has the DNA TGTGCCAGCAGCTTAGTGGCTTATGAGCAGTTCTTC. Protein: CASSLVAYEQFF. The V and J genes are TRBV11-2 and TRBJ2-1; D not resolved. The V end lost 1 base, the J end lost 8 bases, and 6 bases lay between the germline ends. CDR1 is SGHAT, CDR2 FQNNGV, per germline. This CDR3 region has 12 residues.

This chain uses TRBV5-4 with TRBJ2-5, with 7 positions matching TRBD1. V was clipped by 3 bases and J by 4 bases; unmatched bases: 12. Germline CDR1 reads SGHNT; CDR2 reads YYREEE (reference sequence). This CDR3 has 16 residues. CDR3 loop: CASSSMTDRVGETQYF. CDR3 coding DNA: TGTGCCAGCAGCTCAATGACTGACAGGGTAGGAGAGACCCAGTACTTC.